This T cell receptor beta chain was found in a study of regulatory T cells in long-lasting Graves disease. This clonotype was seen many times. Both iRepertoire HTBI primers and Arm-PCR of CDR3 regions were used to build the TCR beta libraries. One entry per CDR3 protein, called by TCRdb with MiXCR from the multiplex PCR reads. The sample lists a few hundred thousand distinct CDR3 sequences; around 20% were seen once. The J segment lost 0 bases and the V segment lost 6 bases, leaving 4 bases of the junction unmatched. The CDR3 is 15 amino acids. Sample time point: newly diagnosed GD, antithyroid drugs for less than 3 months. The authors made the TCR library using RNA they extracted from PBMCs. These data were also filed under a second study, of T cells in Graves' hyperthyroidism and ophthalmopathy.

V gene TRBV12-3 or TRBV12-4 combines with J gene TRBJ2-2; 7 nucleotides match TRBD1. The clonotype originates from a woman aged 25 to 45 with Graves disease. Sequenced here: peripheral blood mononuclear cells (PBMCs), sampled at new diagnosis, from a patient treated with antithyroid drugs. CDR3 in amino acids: CASSPGQSNTGELFF. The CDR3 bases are TGTGCCAGCAGCCCGGGACAGTCGAACACCGGGGAGCTGTTTTTT.